A single sample gave rise to the 27 T cell receptor beta chains below, sequenced in a study of T-cell memory formation after mild COVID-19. TCRdb reanalysed the 5' RACE reads using MiXCR and keeps one entry per CDR3 protein. The table has 310,000 or so distinct CDR3 sequences, about 16% seen once; the top ten hold about a fifth. The source material was PBMCs or a T cell subset sorted from them (not recorded which). The receptor source for this set is a man between 18 and 29 years old who had mild COVID-19 (a few samples of this study predate the infection). Cell type and time point are not known.

This clonotype was detected a few times. This sequence joins TRBV5-1 and TRBJ2-3, with TRBD2 as a possible D gene (6 bases). V was trimmed by 1 base and J by 0 bases, leaving 9 bases between them. Germline V CDR1 and CDR2: SGHRS, YFSETQ. CDR3 length equals 15 residues. The CDR3 bases are TGCGCCAGCAGCTTGCAGCGGGCTAGCACAGATACGCAGTATTTT. Its translation is CASSLQRASTDTQYF.

In its sample, this clonotype was seen a few times. This sequence joins TRBV9 and TRBJ2-5; maybe TRBD2 (6 bases). Germline CDR1 is SGDLS and CDR2 is YYNGEE. The ends were cut back, 5 bases at V and 0 bases at J, with 14 bases in the middle. This CDR3 is 15 amino acids long. CDR3 in amino acids: CASSPGVVYQETQYF. The CDR3 DNA sequence: TGTGCCAGCAGTCCGGGGGTAGTGTACCAAGAGACCCAGTACTTC.

At least ten counts were recorded for this clonotype. The chain couples TRBV7-2 to TRBJ2-7; 8 bases agree with TRBD1. From germline, CDR1 is SGHTA and CDR2 FQGNSA. The CDR3 is 14 residues long. The trim removed 5 bases at V and 2 bases at J, leaving 5 bases unmatched. For the CDR3, the DNA is TGTGCCAGCAGCCCACAGGGGGGACCCTACGAGCAGTACGTC. This sequence encodes CASSPQGGPYEQYV.

This clonotype was seen only a few times. The V and J genes are TRBV7-2 and TRBJ2-1; D not certain. V was pared by 0 bases and J by 10 bases, with 4 bases between. Germline values: CDR1 SGHTA, CDR2 FQGNSA. The CDR3 is 11 residues long. The CDR3 here is CASSLAYEQFF. The CDR3, as DNA: TGTGCCAGCAGCTTAGCTTACGAGCAGTTCTTC.

This clonotype was observed a few times. This chain joins TRBV6-2 or TRBV6-3 and TRBJ2-2; D remains unclear. Germline CDR1 reads MNHEY; CDR2 reads SVGEGT. Trimming removed 4 bases at V and 5 bases at J, with 8 bases between. The CDR3 covers 13 residues. The CDR3, as DNA: TGTGCCAGCAGTTCCCACGCGACCGGGGAGCTGTTTTTT. It yields the protein CASSSHATGELFF.

Many counts were recorded for this clonotype. V usage is TRBV3-1 and J usage is TRBJ1-3; D not certain. V was shortened by 4 bases and J by 0 bases, with 13 bases between the two germline ends. This CDR3 spans 16 amino acids. The germline V gene has CDR1 LGHDT and CDR2 YNNKEL (reference sequence). The CDR3 is CASSPTGSGSGNTIYF. CDR3 sequence (DNA): TGTGCCAGCAGCCCGACCGGCTCGGGCTCTGGAAACACCATATATTTT.

The table lists this clonotype with a few counts. The chain employs TRBV12-3 or TRBV12-4 and TRBJ1-5; TRBD1 matches at 9 bases. V was clipped by 5 bases and J by 6 bases; unmatched bases: 11. The CDR3 consists of 16 residues. The CDR3 region has the DNA TGTGCCAGCAGTGGGACAGGGTCTCTTTTGGGTCAGCCCCAGCATTTT. Protein product: CASSGTGSLLGQPQHF.

This clonotype came up once. The DNA for the CDR3 is TGCGCCAGCAGCCAAGAATATGGGGGCTACGAGCAGTACTTC. Translation gives CASSQEYGGYEQYF. The chain combines TRBV4-3 with TRBJ2-7; the D gene could be TRBD1 or TRBD2 (5 bases each). The germline V gene encodes CDR1 LGHNA and CDR2 YSLEER. The CDR3 length is 14 residues. V lost 0 bases to trimming and J lost 3 bases, with 9 bases between them.

This clonotype was detected only a few times. This chain uses TRBV5-1 with TRBJ2-1; 8 bases are shared with TRBD1. The germline V gene has CDR1 SGHRS and CDR2 YFSETQ. V lost 0 bases, J lost 6 bases, and 5 bases stayed unmatched. The CDR3 has 15 amino acids. In nucleotides, the CDR3 is TGCGCCAGCAGCTTGGGCACAGGGGGACTCAATGAGCAGTTCTTC. It is translated as CASSLGTGGLNEQFF.

This chain uses TRBV6-2 or TRBV6-3 with TRBJ1-5; D gene unclear. The CDR3 is 17 residues long. Deletions cut 0 bases from V and 11 bases from J, with 23 bases between. Per the germline V gene, CDR1 is MNHEY and CDR2 is SVGEGT. The CDR3 is CASSYSSRAGIVSAQHF. The CDR3 bases are TGTGCCAGCAGTTACTCGTCGAGGGCCGGGATAGTTTCGGCCCAGCATTTT.

The sample holds a few counts of this clonotype. The chain recombines TRBV4-3 with TRBJ2-7, with 10 nucleotides matching TRBD2. V lost 4 bases, J lost 3 bases, and 6 bases stayed unmatched. Per germline, CDR1 LGHNA and CDR2 YSLEER. The CDR3 has 15 residues. For the CDR3, the DNA is TGCGCCAGCAGCCCCGTTAGCGGGGGGATCTACGAGCAGTACTTC. It codes for CASSPVSGGIYEQYF.

The chain couples TRBV4-3 to TRBJ2-7; 7 nucleotides line up with TRBD1. The CDR3 length is 18 residues. J lost 1 base, V lost 0 bases, and 12 bases had no gene match. Germline-derived CDR1 and CDR2 are LGHNA and YSLEER. CDR3 in amino acids: CASSQDSFPDRTSYEQYF. CDR3 nucleotide sequence: TGCGCCAGCAGCCAAGATTCTTTTCCGGACAGGACTTCCTACGAGCAGTACTTC.

This clonotype has a single count. The chain recombines TRBV5-2 with TRBJ2-3; no DNA check was done on the table's D call, TRBD1. TRBV5-2 corresponds to a pseudogene. The CDR3 has 15 residues. The CDR3 is CASNTDRGGTDTQYF. For the CDR3, the DNA is TGTGCCAGCAACACCGACAGGGGCGGCACAGATACGCAGTATTTT.

This clonotype has just a few counts. The chain is built from TRBV12-3 or TRBV12-4 and TRBJ2-1; D may be TRBD1 or TRBD2 (12 bases each). The CDR3 extends over 23 amino acids. V lost 5 bases, J lost 0 bases, and 35 bases lay in between. The CDR3 spells CASSLRDRGLRLAGVDSYNEQFF. In DNA form, the CDR3 reads TGTGCCAGCAGTCTACGGGACAGGGGGCTGAGACTAGCGGGGGTCGACTCCTACAATGAGCAGTTCTTC.

The V and J genes are TRBV6-5 and TRBJ1-5; D is perhaps TRBD1 (5 bases). The germline gives CDR1 MNHEY, CDR2 SVGAGI. The CDR3 has 15 residues. V lost 6 bases and J lost 5, with 17 bases in between. The CDR3 nucleotides are TGTGCCAGCAGCCGGATCCAAGGGGCGGATCAGCCCCAGCATTTT. It codes for CASSRIQGADQPQHF.

There are a few counts of this clonotype. The V call is TRBV7-2, the J call TRBJ2-7, with D uncertain. The CDR3 contains 13 residues. The germline V and J ends were trimmed by 2 bases and 2 bases, with 7 bases remaining between them. From germline, CDR1 is SGHTA and CDR2 FQGNSA. In nucleotides, the CDR3 is TGTGCCAGCAGCTTAAACTCCCCCTACGAGCAGTACGTC. This encodes CASSLNSPYEQYV.

J is TRBJ1-1 and V is TRBV19, with D unresolved. Germline V lookup: CDR1 LNHDA, CDR2 SQIVND (reference sequence). The CDR3 contains 14 residues. The V gene lost 8 bases and the J gene lost 5 bases, with 18 bases spanning the gap. Written as DNA, the CDR3 is TGTGCCAGTCGGACCCCGACGGCTGGTACTGAAGCTTTCTTT. It is translated as CASRTPTAGTEAFF.

This clonotype turned up a few times. The J gene is TRBJ1-1, the V gene TRBV6-6; the D is unclear. The germline V and J ends were trimmed by 0 bases and 7 bases, with 12 bases remaining between them. The V gene's germline CDR1 is MNHNY and CDR2 SVGAGI (reference sequence). The CDR3 covers 14 residues. CDR3 DNA sequence: TGTGCCAGCAGTTACTCTTTAGCGACCTATGAAGCTTTCTTT. This gives the protein CASSYSLATYEAFF.

This clonotype was counted a few times. The chain combines TRBV6-5 with TRBJ2-5; 8 nucleotides match TRBD2. Germline CDR1 and CDR2: MNHEY and SVGAGI. CDR3 length: 14 amino acids. V dropped 6 bases and J dropped 4; count of bases not matched to a gene: 7. The CDR3 reads CASSYGLARETQYF. CDR3 nucleotides: TGTGCCAGCAGCTATGGACTAGCCAGAGAGACCCAGTACTTC.

This clonotype was recorded a few times. The chain joins TRBV4-3 to TRBJ1-2; 7 bases map to TRBD1. V shed 0 bases and J 4 bases; nucleotides not matched to a gene: 8. CDR1 is LGHNA, CDR2 YSLEER, per germline. This CDR3 has 16 residues. The CDR3 nucleotides are TGCGCCAGCAGCCAAGATAACGCGTACAGGGGCTATGGCTACACCTTC. This gives the protein CASSQDNAYRGYGYTF.

The chain carries TRBV9 and TRBJ2-3; 7 positions match TRBD2. The CDR3 spans 15 residues. Per the germline V gene, CDR1 is SGDLS and CDR2 is YYNGEE. V lost 5 bases and J lost 0; bases outside the gene matches: 6. CDR3 protein: CASRGAGTSTDTQYF. In DNA, the CDR3 is TGTGCCAGCAGGGGAGCGGGGACTAGCACAGATACGCAGTATTTT. Full variable domain (rest looked up from reference TRBV9 and TRBJ2-3): DSGVTQTPKHLITATGQRVTLRCSPRSGDLSVYWYQQSLDQGLQFLIQYYNGEERAKGNILERFSAQQFPDLHSELNLSSLELGDSALYFCASRGAGTSTDTQYFGPGTRLTVL.

This clonotype was counted a few times. The rearrangement uses TRBV6-5 and TRBJ2-7; a possible D gene is TRBD2 (5 bases). Between the trimmed V and J ends, which lost 0 bases and 3 bases, there was a span of 12 bases. The CDR3 sequence is 15 residues long. Germline lookup yields CDR1 MNHEY and CDR2 SVGAGI. The CDR3 spells CASSYSKLGDYEQYF. CDR3 in DNA: TGTGCCAGCAGTTACTCGAAACTGGGAGACTACGAGCAGTACTTC.

On this clonotype: This sequence may be a read error, since a much larger clone differs from it by one base. V gene TRBV12-3 or TRBV12-4 combines with J gene TRBJ1-5; no firm D call. There are 15 residues in the CDR3. Trimming left V 0 bases short and J 5 bases short, with 11 bases between. The CDR3 is CASSLAGMVDQPQHF. Here the CDR3 DNA reads TGTGCCAGCAGTTTAGCAGGGATGGTGGATCAGCCCCAGCATTTT.

This rearrangement joins TRBV6-6 to TRBJ1-5; D ambiguous. Trimming removed 5 bases from V and 5 bases from J, with 22 bases in between. The CDR3 has 17 residues. The germline V gene encodes CDR1 MNHNY and CDR2 SVGAGI (reference sequence). CDR3 coding DNA: TGTGCCAGCAGTCGACTATACCGGGGTGCCGATGATCAGCCCCAGCATTTT. It encodes CASSRLYRGADDQPQHF.

The chain is built from TRBV10-3 and TRBJ1-2, with 7 bases lining up with TRBD1. Germline assignment: CDR1 ENHRY and CDR2 SYGVKD. J lost 6 bases, V lost 7 bases, and 8 bases had no gene match. This CDR3 spans 13 amino acids. CDR3 in DNA: TGTGCCATCATAGGGCAGGGGGTGAATGGCTACACCTTC. It is translated as CAIIGQGVNGYTF.

This clonotype was detected only a few times. V is TRBV7-2 and J is TRBJ1-2, with D unclear. Germline values: CDR1 SGHTA, CDR2 FQGNSA. V lost 1 base to trimming and J lost 4 bases, with 13 bases between them. The CDR3 is 15 amino acids. CDR3: CASSLEAETPYGYTF. DNA of the CDR3: TGTGCCAGCAGCTTAGAGGCAGAGACTCCCTATGGCTACACCTTC.

The V and J genes are TRBV29-1 and TRBJ2-3; D ambiguous. V lost 6 bases and J 6 bases, leaving 1 base between the germline ends. The CDR3 extends over 8 amino acids. The germline CDR1 and CDR2 sequences are SQVTM and ANQGSEA. In DNA form, the CDR3 reads TGCAGCGTCGATACGCAGTATTTT. It encodes CSVDTQYF.